The 5 T cell receptor beta chains presented below share a single source sample, sequenced in a study of OX40 agonist ivuxolimab in advanced cancers. Using immunoSEQ multiplex PCR, the repertoire was profiled, and TCRdb retains in-frame clones only, with some absent. The sample comprises around 66,000 clones, 80% to 90% of which are singletons, and roughly 1.2% rests with the top ten. The material was CD4+ or CD8+ T cells sorted from blood, obtained in a trial of the OX40 agonist ivuxolimab. The receptor source for this set is an adult with an advanced solid tumor such as melanoma, head and neck, liver or kidney cancer.

This clone occurred a few times. V usage is TRBV23-1 and J usage is TRBJ1-5; unclear D gene. TRBV23-1 is known as an ORF, though its function is uncertain. The CDR3 has 13 amino acids. V shed 0 bases and J shed 6 bases, with 6 bases lying between them. This CDR3 reads CASSQSGCQPQHF. The CDR3 DNA is TGCGCCAGCAGTCAATCGGGGTGTCAGCCCCAGCATTTT.

The V call is TRBV29-1, the J call TRBJ1-1, with D hard to call. Germline V CDR1 and CDR2: SQVTM, ANQGSEA. The V end lost 5 bases, the J end lost 0 bases, and 10 bases lay between the germline ends. The CDR3 is 13 amino acids. Written as DNA, the CDR3 is TGCAGCGTTCGAGGAGAACTGAACACTGAAGCTTTCTTT. Its translation is CSVRGELNTEAFF.

This sequence joins TRBV5-1 and TRBJ1-1, with D unresolved. Deletions cut 0 bases from V and 1 base from J, with 7 bases between. The CDR3 covers 14 residues. Germline-derived CDR1 and CDR2 are SGHRS and YFSETQ. The CDR3 is CASSLEPSNTEAFF. The CDR3, as DNA: TGCGCCAGCAGCTTGGAACCGTCGAACACTGAAGCTTTCTTT.

V and J are TRBV11-2 and TRBJ2-7; 10 bases are shared with TRBD2. The CDR3 covers 13 residues. Per the germline V gene, CDR1 is SGHAT and CDR2 is FQNNGV. Trimming at V came to 5 bases and at J to 4 bases, leaving 2 bases not matched to a gene. CDR3 nucleotides: TGTGCCAGCAGCCGGACTAGCGGTTACGAGCAGTACTTC. Its protein product is CASSRTSGYEQYF.

The chain links TRBV10-1 to TRBJ2-7; no definite D call. The CDR3 runs to 14 residues. The germline gives CDR1 WNHNN, CDR2 SYGVQD (reference sequence). Trimming stripped 0 bases from V and 4 bases from J, with 10 bases between. The CDR3 sequence is CASSESPIGYEQYF. The CDR3 bases are TGCGCCAGCAGTGAGTCTCCTATCGGGTACGAGCAGTACTTC.